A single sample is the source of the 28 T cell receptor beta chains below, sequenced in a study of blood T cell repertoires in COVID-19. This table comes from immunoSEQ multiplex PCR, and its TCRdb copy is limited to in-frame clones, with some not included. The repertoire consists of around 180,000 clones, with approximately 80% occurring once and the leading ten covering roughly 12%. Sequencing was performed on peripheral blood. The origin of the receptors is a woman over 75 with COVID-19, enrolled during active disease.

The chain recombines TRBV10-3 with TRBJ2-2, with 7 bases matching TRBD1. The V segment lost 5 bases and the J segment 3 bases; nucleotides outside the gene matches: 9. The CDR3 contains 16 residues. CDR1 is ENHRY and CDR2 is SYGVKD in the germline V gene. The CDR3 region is CAISSKGTVHTGELFF. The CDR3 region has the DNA TGTGCCATCAGTTCAAAAGGGACAGTCCACACCGGGGAGCTGTTTTTT.

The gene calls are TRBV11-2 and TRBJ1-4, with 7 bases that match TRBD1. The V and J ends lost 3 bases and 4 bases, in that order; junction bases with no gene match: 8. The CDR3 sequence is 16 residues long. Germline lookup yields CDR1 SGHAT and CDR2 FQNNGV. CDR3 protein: CASSFRTGQLNEKLFF. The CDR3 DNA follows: TGTGCCAGCAGCTTTAGGACGGGACAGCTTAATGAAAAACTGTTTTTT.

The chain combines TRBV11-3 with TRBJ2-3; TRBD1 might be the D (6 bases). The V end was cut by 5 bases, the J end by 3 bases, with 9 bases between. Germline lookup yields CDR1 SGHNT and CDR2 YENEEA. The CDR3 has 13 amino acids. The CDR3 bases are TGTGCCAGCAGCCTGACAGGTACAGATACGCAGTATTTT. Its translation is CASSLTGTDTQYF.

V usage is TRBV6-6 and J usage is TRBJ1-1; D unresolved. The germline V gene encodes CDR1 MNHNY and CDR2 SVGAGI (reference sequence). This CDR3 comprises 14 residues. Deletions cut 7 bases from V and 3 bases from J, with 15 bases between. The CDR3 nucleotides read TGTGCCAGCACCCGGTGGGGAGGGTACACTGAAGCTTTCTTT. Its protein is CASTRWGGYTEAFF.

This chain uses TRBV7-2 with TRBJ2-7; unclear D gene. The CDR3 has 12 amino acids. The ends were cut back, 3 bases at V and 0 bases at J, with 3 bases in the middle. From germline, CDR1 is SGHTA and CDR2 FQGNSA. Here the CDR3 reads CASSFSSYEQYF. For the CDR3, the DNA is TGTGCCAGCAGCTTTAGCTCCTACGAGCAGTACTTC.

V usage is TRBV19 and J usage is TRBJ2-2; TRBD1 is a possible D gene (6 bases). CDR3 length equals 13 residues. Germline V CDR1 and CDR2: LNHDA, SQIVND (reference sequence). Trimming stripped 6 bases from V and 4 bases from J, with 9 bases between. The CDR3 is CASRGRGTGELFF. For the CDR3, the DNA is TGTGCCAGTAGGGGCAGGGGCACCGGGGAGCTGTTTTTT.

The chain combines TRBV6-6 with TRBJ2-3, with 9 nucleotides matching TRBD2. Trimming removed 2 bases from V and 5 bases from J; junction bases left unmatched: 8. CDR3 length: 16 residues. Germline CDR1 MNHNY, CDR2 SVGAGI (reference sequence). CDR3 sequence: CASSYEAGGLGDTQYF. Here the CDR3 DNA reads TGTGCCAGCAGTTACGAGGCGGGGGGGCTGGGAGATACGCAGTATTTT.

The CDR3 protein is CATSTFRNTEAFF. In DNA form, the CDR3 reads TGTGCCACCAGCACCTTCAGGAACACTGAAGCTTTCTTT. The chain joins TRBV15 to TRBJ1-1, with D uncertain. The CDR3 has 13 residues. Germline V gene sequence: CDR1 LNHNV, CDR2 YYDKDF (reference sequence). Trimming left V 4 bases short and J 1 base short, with 7 bases between.

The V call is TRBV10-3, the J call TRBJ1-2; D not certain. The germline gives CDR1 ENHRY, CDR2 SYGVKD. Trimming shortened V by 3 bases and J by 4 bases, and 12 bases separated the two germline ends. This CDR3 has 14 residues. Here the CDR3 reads CAISDRPASYGYTF. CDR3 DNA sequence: TGTGCCATCAGTGATAGGCCCGCTAGCTATGGCTACACCTTC.

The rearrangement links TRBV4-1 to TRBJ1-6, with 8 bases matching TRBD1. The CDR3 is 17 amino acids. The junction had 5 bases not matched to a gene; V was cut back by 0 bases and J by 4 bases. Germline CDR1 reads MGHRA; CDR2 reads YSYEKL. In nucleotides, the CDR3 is TGCGCCAGCAGCCAAGACCCAGGACAGGGTTATAATTCACCCCTCCACTTT. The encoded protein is CASSQDPGQGYNSPLHF.

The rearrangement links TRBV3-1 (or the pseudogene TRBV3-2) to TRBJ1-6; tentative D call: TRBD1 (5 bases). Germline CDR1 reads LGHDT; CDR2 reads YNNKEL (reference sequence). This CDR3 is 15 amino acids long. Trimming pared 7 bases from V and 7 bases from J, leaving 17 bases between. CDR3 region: CASTSGGTLNSPLHF. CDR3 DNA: TGTGCCAGCACGTCCGGGGGGACTCTAAATTCACCCCTCCACTTT.

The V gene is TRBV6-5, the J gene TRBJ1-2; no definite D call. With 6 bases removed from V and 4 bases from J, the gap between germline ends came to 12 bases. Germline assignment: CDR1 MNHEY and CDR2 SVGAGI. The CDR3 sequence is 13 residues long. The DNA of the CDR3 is TGTGCCAGCAGGACCTCGGGAGGCTATGGCTACACCTTC. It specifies CASRTSGGYGYTF.

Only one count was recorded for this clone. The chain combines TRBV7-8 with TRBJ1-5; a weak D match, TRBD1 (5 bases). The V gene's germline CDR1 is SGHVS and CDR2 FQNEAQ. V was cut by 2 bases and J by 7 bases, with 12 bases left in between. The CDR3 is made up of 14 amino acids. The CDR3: CASSLLGGRQPQHF. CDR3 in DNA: TGTGCCAGCAGCTTATTGGGGGGGAGACAGCCCCAGCATTTT.

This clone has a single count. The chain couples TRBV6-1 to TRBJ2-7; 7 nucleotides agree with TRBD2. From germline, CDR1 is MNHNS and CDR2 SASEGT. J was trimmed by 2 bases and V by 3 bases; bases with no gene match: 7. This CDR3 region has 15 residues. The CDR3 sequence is CASSDISGMPYEQYF. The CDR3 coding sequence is TGTGCCAGCAGTGACATCAGCGGGATGCCCTACGAGCAGTACTTC.

CDR3 residues: CASSQGQGAANYGYTF. The CDR3 DNA sequence: TGCGCCAGCAGCCAAGGACAGGGGGCGGCTAACTATGGCTACACCTTC. V is TRBV4-1 and J is TRBJ1-2; 10 bases agree with TRBD1. The CDR3 totals 16 residues. V lost 1 base, J lost 0 bases, and 2 bases stayed unmatched. From germline, CDR1 is MGHRA and CDR2 YSYEKL.

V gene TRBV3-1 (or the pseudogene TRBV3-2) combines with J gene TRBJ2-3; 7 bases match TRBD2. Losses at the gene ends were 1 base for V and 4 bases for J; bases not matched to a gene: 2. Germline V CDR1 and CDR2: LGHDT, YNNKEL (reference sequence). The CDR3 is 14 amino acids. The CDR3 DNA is TGTGCCAGCAGCCAAGTACTAGCGCCAGATACGCAGTATTTT. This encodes CASSQVLAPDTQYF.

CDR3 loop: CASSLIGDEQYF. CDR3 nucleotide sequence: TGCGCCAGCAGCTTGATAGGGGACGAGCAGTACTTC. The chain combines TRBV5-1 with TRBJ2-7, with D perhaps matching TRBD1 (5 bases). The CDR3 sequence is 12 residues long. Germline CDR1 is SGHRS and CDR2 is YFSETQ. Trimming removed 1 base at V and 5 bases at J, with 7 bases between.

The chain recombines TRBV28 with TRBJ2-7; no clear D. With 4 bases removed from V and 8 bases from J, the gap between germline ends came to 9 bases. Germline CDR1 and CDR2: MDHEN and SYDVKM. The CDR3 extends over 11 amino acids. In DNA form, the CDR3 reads TGTGCCAGCAGTTCTGCGGCAAAGCAGTACTTC. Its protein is CASSSAAKQYF.

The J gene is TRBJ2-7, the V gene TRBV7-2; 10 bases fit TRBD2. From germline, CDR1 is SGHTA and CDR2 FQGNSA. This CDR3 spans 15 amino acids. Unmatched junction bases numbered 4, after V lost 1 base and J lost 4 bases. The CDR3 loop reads CASSLGAGGPYEQYF. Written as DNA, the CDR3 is TGTGCCAGCAGCTTAGGAGCGGGAGGGCCATACGAGCAGTACTTC.

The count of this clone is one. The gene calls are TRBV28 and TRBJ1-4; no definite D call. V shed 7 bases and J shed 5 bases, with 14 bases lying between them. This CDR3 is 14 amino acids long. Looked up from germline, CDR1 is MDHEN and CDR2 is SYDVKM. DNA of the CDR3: TGTGCCAGCACCCACACGAGGCCGAATGAAAAACTGTTTTTT. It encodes CASTHTRPNEKLFF.

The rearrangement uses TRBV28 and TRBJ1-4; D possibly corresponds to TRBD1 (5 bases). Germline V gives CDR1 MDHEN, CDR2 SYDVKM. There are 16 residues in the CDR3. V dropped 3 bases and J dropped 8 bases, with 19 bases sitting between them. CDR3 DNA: TGTGCCAGCAGTTTCCCCCGGGGGGGTCTCGGGGAAAAACTGTTTTTT. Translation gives CASSFPRGGLGEKLFF.

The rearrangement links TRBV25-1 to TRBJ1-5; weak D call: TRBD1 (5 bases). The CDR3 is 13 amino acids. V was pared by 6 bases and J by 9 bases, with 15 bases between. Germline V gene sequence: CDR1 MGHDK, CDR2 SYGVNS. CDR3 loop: CASSGGQGWPQHF. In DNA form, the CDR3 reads TGTGCCAGCAGCGGGGGTCAGGGATGGCCCCAGCATTTT.

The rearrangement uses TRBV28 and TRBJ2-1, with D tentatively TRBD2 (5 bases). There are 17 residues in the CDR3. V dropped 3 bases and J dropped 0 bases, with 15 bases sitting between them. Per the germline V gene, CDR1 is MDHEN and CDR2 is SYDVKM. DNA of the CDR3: TGTGCCAGCAGTTTTCAGCGGCCCTGGAGCTCCTACAATGAGCAGTTCTTC. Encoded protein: CASSFQRPWSSYNEQFF.

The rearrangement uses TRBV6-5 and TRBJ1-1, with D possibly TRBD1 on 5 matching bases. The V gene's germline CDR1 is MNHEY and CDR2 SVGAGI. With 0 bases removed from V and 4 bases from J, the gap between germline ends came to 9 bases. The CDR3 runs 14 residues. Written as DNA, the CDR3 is TGTGCCAGCAGTTACTCAGGGGCGGTCACTGAAGCTTTCTTT. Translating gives CASSYSGAVTEAFF.

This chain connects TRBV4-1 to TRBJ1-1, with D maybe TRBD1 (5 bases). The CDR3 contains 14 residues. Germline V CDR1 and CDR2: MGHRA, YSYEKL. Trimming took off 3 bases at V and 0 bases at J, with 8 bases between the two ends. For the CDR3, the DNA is TGCGCCAGCAGCCACCTACAGGTGAACACTGAAGCTTTCTTT. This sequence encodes CASSHLQVNTEAFF.

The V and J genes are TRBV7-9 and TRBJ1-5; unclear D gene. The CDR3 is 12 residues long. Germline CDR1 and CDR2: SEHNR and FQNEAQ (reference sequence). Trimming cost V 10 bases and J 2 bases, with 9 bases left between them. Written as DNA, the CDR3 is TGTGCCACTACTCTTGGCAATCAGCCCCAGCATTTT. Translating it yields CATTLGNQPQHF.

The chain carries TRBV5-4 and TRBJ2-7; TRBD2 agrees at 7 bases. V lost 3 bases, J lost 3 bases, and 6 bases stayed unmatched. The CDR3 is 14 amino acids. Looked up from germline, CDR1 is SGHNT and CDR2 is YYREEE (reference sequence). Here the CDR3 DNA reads TGTGCCAGCAGCTCGGCGGGGGTTGACTACGAGCAGTACTTC. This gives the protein CASSSAGVDYEQYF. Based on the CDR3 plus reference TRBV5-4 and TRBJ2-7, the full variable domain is ETGVTQSPTHLIKTRGQQVTLRCSSQSGHNTVSWYQQALGQGPQFIFQYYREEENGRGNFPPRFSGLQFPNYSSELNVNALELDDSALYLCASSSAGVDYEQYFGPGTRLTVT.

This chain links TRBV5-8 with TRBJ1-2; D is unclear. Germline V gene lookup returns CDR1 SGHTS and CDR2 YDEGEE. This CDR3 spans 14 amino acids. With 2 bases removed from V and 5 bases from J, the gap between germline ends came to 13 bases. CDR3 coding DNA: TGTGCCAGCAGCTTTCGACAATTCAATTATGGCTACACCTTC. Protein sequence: CASSFRQFNYGYTF. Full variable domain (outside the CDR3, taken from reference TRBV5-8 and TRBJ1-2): EAGVTQSPTHLIKTRGQQATLRCSPISGHTSVYWYQQALGLGLQFLLWYDEGEERNRGNFPPRFSGRQFPNYSSELNVNALELEDSALYLCASSFRQFNYGYTFGSGTRLTVV.